The 15 T cell receptor beta chains below come from one sample, sequenced in a study of T cells of healthy individuals. TCRdb reanalysed the 5' RACE reads using MiXCR and keeps one entry per CDR3 protein. The table records tens of thousands of distinct CDR3 sequences, roughly 14% of them present only once. All receptors come from a human donor in good health.

There are many counts of this clonotype. The chain combines TRBV7-8 with TRBJ2-5, with 11 bases aligning to TRBD1. CDR1 and CDR2 from the germline V gene are SGHVS and FQNEAQ. J gave up 4 bases and V 5 bases, and 3 bases lay outside the gene matches. CDR3 size: 14 residues. The CDR3 DNA sequence: TGTGCCAGCAGCAAGGACAGGGGGCTAGAGACCCAGTACTTC. Encoded protein: CASSKDRGLETQYF. Combining the CDR3 with reference TRBV7-8 and TRBJ2-5 gives the whole variable domain GAGVSQSPRYKVAKRGQDVALRCDPISGHVSLFWYQQALGQGPEFLTYFQNEAQLDKSGLPSDRFFAERPEGSVSTLKIQRTQQEDSAVYLCASSKDRGLETQYFGPGTRLLVL.

This clonotype showed up many times. The chain links TRBV12-5 to TRBJ2-3; 7 bases align to TRBD1. Germline V gene lookup returns CDR1 LGHNT and CDR2 FRNRAP. Germline trimming cut 3 bases from V and 4 bases from J; bases unmatched to any gene: 7. The CDR3 extends over 15 amino acids. CDR3 DNA sequence: TGTGCTAGTGGTTTAAGAGGGGGCATATCAGATACGCAGTATTTT. Translating it yields CASGLRGGISDTQYF.

This clonotype was counted many times. This CDR3 reads CASSPQFRQPQHF. DNA for the CDR3: TGTGCCAGCAGCCCCCAGTTTCGACAGCCCCAGCATTTT. The V call is TRBV12-3 or TRBV12-4, the J call TRBJ1-5, with D uncertain. The ends were cut back, 6 bases at V and 7 bases at J, with 13 bases in the middle. The CDR3 extends over 13 amino acids.

This chain connects TRBV20-1 to TRBJ2-4, with D perhaps TRBD1 (6 bases). Germline V gene data show CDR1 as DFQATT and CDR2 as SNEGSKA (reference sequence). The V end was cut by 5 bases, the J end by 1 base, with 15 bases between. This CDR3 comprises 15 residues. The CDR3 is CSADQGISAKNIQYF. CDR3 DNA sequence: TGCAGTGCTGATCAGGGGATCTCTGCCAAAAACATTCAGTACTTC.

The table lists this clonotype with a few counts. This chain links TRBV4-3 with TRBJ2-5; 7 positions agree with TRBD1. Germline V gene data show CDR1 as LGHNA and CDR2 as YSLEER. The ends lost 2 bases at V and 3 bases at J; junction bases unmatched: 0. This CDR3 contains 13 residues. The CDR3 protein is CASSQTGEETQYF. The CDR3, as DNA: TGCGCCAGCAGCCAAACAGGGGAAGAGACCCAGTACTTC.

Ten or more counts support this clonotype. This sequence joins TRBV20-1 and TRBJ2-3; 12 bases fit TRBD2. The CDR3 is 17 residues long. Germline V gene lookup returns CDR1 DFQATT and CDR2 SNEGSKA (reference sequence). The trim removed 6 bases at V and 4 bases at J, leaving 14 bases unmatched. The CDR3 sequence: CSAQGPSGRAQADTQYF. Here the CDR3 DNA reads TGCAGTGCCCAGGGCCCTAGCGGGAGGGCCCAGGCAGATACGCAGTATTTT.

This clonotype showed up many times. The chain links TRBV4-1 to TRBJ2-7; TRBD2 agrees at 10 bases. The CDR3 has 15 amino acids. J lost 2 bases, V lost 4 bases, and 5 bases had no gene match. Germline values: CDR1 MGHRA, CDR2 YSYEKL. For the CDR3, the DNA is TGCGCCAGCAGCCTCATAGCGGGAGGTCCCTACGAGCAGTACTTC. Amino acid sequence: CASSLIAGGPYEQYF.

The chain links TRBV7-3 to TRBJ2-3; D might be TRBD2 (5 bases). The length of the CDR3 is 14 residues. Trimming shortened V by 2 bases and J by 4 bases, and 10 bases separated the two germline ends. Looked up from germline, CDR1 is SGHTA and CDR2 is FQGTGA. CDR3 sequence reads: CASSLSRRPDTQYF. CDR3 nucleotides: TGTGCCAGCAGCTTATCTAGGAGGCCAGATACGCAGTATTTT.

The chain combines TRBV15 with TRBJ2-1; TRBD2 aligns across 11 bases. V was clipped by 0 bases and J by 8 bases; unmatched bases: 6. Germline CDR1 is LNHNV and CDR2 is YYDKDF (reference sequence). The CDR3 runs 16 residues. CDR3 in amino acids: CATSREGLAVRDEQFF. In nucleotides, the CDR3 is TGTGCCACCAGCAGAGAGGGACTAGCGGTAAGGGATGAGCAGTTCTTC.

The rearrangement links TRBV24-1 to TRBJ1-2; 7 bases are shared with TRBD1. Trimming cost V 4 bases and J 7 bases; bases outside gene matches: 8. The CDR3 length is 14 residues. Looked up from germline, CDR1 is KGHDR and CDR2 is SFDVKD. The CDR3 region has the DNA TGTGCCACCAGTGAATATGACAGGGTGGCTGGCTACACCTTC. It translates to CATSEYDRVAGYTF.

The table lists this clonotype with a few counts. This chain uses TRBV5-1 with TRBJ2-7; 8 bases are shared with TRBD2. This CDR3 is 15 amino acids long. With 7 bases clipped from V and 6 bases from J, the junction kept 15 bases outside the gene matches. Per the germline V gene, CDR1 is SGHRS and CDR2 is YFSETQ. CDR3 region: CASSHGGAGAGEQYF. The CDR3 region has the DNA TGCGCCAGCTCTCACGGAGGAGCGGGAGCTGGCGAGCAGTACTTC.

This clonotype occurred many times. The gene calls are TRBV29-1 and TRBJ2-2; D unresolved. Germline V lookup: CDR1 SQVTM, CDR2 ANQGSEA. V lost 2 bases to trimming and J lost 4 bases, with 11 bases between them. This CDR3 comprises 14 residues. This chain's CDR3 is CSVESGTPTGELFF. CDR3 DNA sequence: TGCAGCGTTGAATCGGGTACTCCCACCGGGGAGCTGTTTTTT.

This clonotype showed up many times. This sequence joins TRBV29-1 and TRBJ1-1, with 7 bases lining up with TRBD1. The V segment lost 7 bases and the J segment 4 bases; nucleotides outside the gene matches: 9. The length of the CDR3 is 13 residues. Germline assignment: CDR1 SQVTM and CDR2 ANQGSEA. The CDR3 DNA is TGCAGCGCCAGACAGGGTAGAAGCACTGAAGCTTTCTTT. Protein product: CSARQGRSTEAFF. Variable domain in full (rest from reference TRBV29-1 and TRBJ1-1): SAVISQKPSRDICQRGTSLTIQCQVDSQVTMMFWYRQQPGQSLTLIATANQGSEATYESGFVIDKFPISRPNLTFSTLTVSNMSPEDSSIYLCSARQGRSTEAFFGQGTRLTVV.

This clonotype was counted a few times. The V and J genes are TRBV20-1 and TRBJ1-1, with D unresolved. Germline V gene lookup returns CDR1 DFQATT and CDR2 SNEGSKA (reference sequence). This CDR3 has 16 residues. V was cut by 0 bases and J by 1 base, with 15 bases left in between. In DNA form, the CDR3 reads TGCAGTGCTAGAGATAGAAGGGCGGGCGGGAACACTGAAGCTTTCTTT. It specifies CSARDRRAGGNTEAFF.

This clonotype was seen a handful of times. The chain employs TRBV20-1 and TRBJ2-2, with D possibly being TRBD2 (6 bases). V lost 6 bases to trimming and J lost 1 base, with 9 bases between them. The CDR3 spans 13 residues. Germline V lookup: CDR1 DFQATT, CDR2 SNEGSKA (reference sequence). The CDR3 region is CSARLGNTGELFF. The CDR3, as DNA: TGCAGTGCCAGACTAGGGAACACCGGGGAGCTGTTTTTT.